These 30 T cell receptor beta chains originate from one sample sequenced in a study of blood T cell repertoires in COVID-19. Profiling relied on immunoSEQ multiplex PCR, and the TCRdb table lists in-frame clones only, not all of them. This table holds over 110,000 clones, 79% found once. Source material: peripheral blood. The receptors were gathered from a man aged 55 to 69 with acute or convalescent COVID-19.

The chain combines TRBV16 with TRBJ2-1; D is uncertain. The germline V gene has CDR1 KGHSY and CDR2 FQNENV. The V and J ends lost 0 bases and 6 bases respectively, with 9 bases between them. The CDR3 spans 14 residues. CDR3 sequence: CASSQSSGINEQFF. The CDR3 DNA sequence: TGTGCCAGCAGCCAATCATCTGGCATCAATGAGCAGTTCTTC.

The chain combines TRBV7-2 with TRBJ1-1; D remains ambiguous. This CDR3 has 14 residues. Germline CDR1 is SGHTA and CDR2 is FQGNSA. Trimming took off 1 base at V and 0 bases at J, with 6 bases between the two ends. This CDR3 is CASSLDTMNTEAFF. CDR3 DNA sequence: TGTGCCAGCAGCTTAGACACCATGAACACTGAAGCTTTCTTT.

The chain couples TRBV7-9 to TRBJ1-2, with 12 bases lining up with TRBD1. This CDR3 is built from 19 residues. V lost 2 bases, J lost 4 bases, and 14 bases stayed unmatched. The germline V gene has CDR1 SEHNR and CDR2 FQNEAQ (reference sequence). CDR3 bases: TGTGCCAGCAGCTTACCGCCGGGACAGGGGGCGTTTGTTGGCTATGGCTACACCTTC. This codes for CASSLPPGQGAFVGYGYTF.

The J gene is TRBJ1-1, the V gene TRBV3-1 (or the pseudogene TRBV3-2); 8 nucleotides align to TRBD1. Germline loops: CDR1 LGHDT, CDR2 YNNKEL (reference sequence). There are 13 residues in the CDR3. V lost 0 bases, J lost 11 bases, and 5 bases stayed unmatched. Here the CDR3 DNA reads TGTGCCAGCAGCCAAGACCGGGACAGGAGGGCTTTCTTT. Translating it yields CASSQDRDRRAFF.

The chain recombines TRBV18 with TRBJ2-4; 9 bases are a match to TRBD2. Germline loops: CDR1 KGHSH, CDR2 LQKENI. The CDR3 totals 15 residues. V shed 0 bases, J shed 9 bases, and the junction held 6 bases outside the gene matches. This chain's CDR3 is CASSPPGLAVSIQYF. The CDR3 coding sequence is TGTGCCAGCTCACCACCGGGACTAGCCGTCAGCATTCAGTACTTC.

V gene TRBV5-4 combines with J gene TRBJ2-1; 7 nucleotides line up with TRBD2. The germline V gene encodes CDR1 SGHNT and CDR2 YYREEE (reference sequence). The V and J ends lost 0 bases and 7 bases, in that order; junction bases with no gene match: 4. The length of the CDR3 is 14 residues. The CDR3 region is CASSLAQGGNEQFF. CDR3 nucleotide sequence: TGTGCCAGCAGCTTGGCCCAGGGAGGGAATGAGCAGTTCTTC.

The chain joins TRBV28 to TRBJ1-3, with no clear D. The germline CDR1 and CDR2 sequences are MDHEN and SYDVKM. V was cut by 10 bases and J by 0 bases, with 28 bases left in between. The CDR3 totals 19 residues. The CDR3 is CATSASGYSLTSSGNTIYF. CDR3 in DNA: TGTGCCACCTCGGCCTCCGGGTACTCTCTCACCAGCTCTGGAAACACCATATATTTT.

The V call is TRBV5-1, the J call TRBJ1-2; 7 bases map to TRBD1. Germline CDR1 reads SGHRS; CDR2 reads YFSETQ. The length of the CDR3 is 13 residues. J gave up 8 bases and V 1 base, and 5 bases lay outside the gene matches. CDR3 nucleotide sequence: TGCGCCAGCAGCTTGACAGGGGTAGCAGGCTACACCTTC. Translation gives CASSLTGVAGYTF.

The gene calls are TRBV24-1 and TRBJ2-4; D is perhaps TRBD2 (6 bases). CDR3 length: 15 residues. Germline CDR1 KGHDR, CDR2 SFDVKD. V was clipped by 3 bases and J by 7 bases, with 15 bases between them. The CDR3 region is CATSDPREEGNIQYF. In DNA form, the CDR3 reads TGTGCCACCAGTGATCCCAGGGAGGAGGGGAACATTCAGTACTTC.

The rearrangement links TRBV28 to TRBJ1-5, with 11 bases identical to TRBD1. Germline assignment: CDR1 MDHEN and CDR2 SYDVKM. This CDR3 is 15 amino acids long. Losses at the gene ends were 5 bases for V and 7 bases for J; bases not matched to a gene: 7. The CDR3: CASSIPGQGGQPQHF. The CDR3 nucleotides are TGTGCCAGCAGTATACCGGGACAGGGGGGACAGCCCCAGCATTTT.

The rearrangement uses TRBV6-5 and TRBJ1-3, with D unresolved. This CDR3 contains 14 residues. Germline values: CDR1 MNHEY, CDR2 SVGAGI. V shed 10 bases and J shed 3 bases, with 16 bases lying between them. CDR3: CATSPVGDGNTIYF. The CDR3 coding sequence is TGTGCCACCTCTCCCGTCGGGGATGGAAACACCATATATTTT.

This clone was seen just once. This chain uses TRBV5-1 with TRBJ2-1, with TRBD1 identical over 7 bases. V was pared by 3 bases and J by 5 bases, with 5 bases of the junction left unmatched. The CDR3 covers 14 residues. Per the germline V gene, CDR1 is SGHRS and CDR2 is YFSETQ. The CDR3 region has the DNA TGCGCCAGCAGCTCGACAGGGAAGGACAATGAGCAGTTCTTC. Its protein is CASSSTGKDNEQFF.

The rearrangement uses TRBV6-4 and TRBJ2-2; TRBD2 is a possible D gene (6 bases). The CDR3 spans 18 residues. V was shortened by 0 bases and J by 3 bases, with 17 bases between the two germline ends. Germline-derived CDR1 and CDR2 are MRHNA and SNTAGT. Here the CDR3 reads CASSDSDLVREDTGELFF. DNA of the CDR3: TGTGCCAGCAGTGACTCGGACCTGGTTAGGGAGGACACCGGGGAGCTGTTTTTT.

This clone was seen only a few times. This chain's CDR3 is CASTTGSLDEKLFF. For the CDR3, the DNA is TGTGCCAGCACGACAGGGAGCTTGGATGAAAAACTGTTTTTT. This chain connects TRBV6-5 to TRBJ1-4; TRBD1 aligns across 7 bases. Per germline, CDR1 MNHEY and CDR2 SVGAGI. The junction had 8 bases not matched to a gene; V was cut back by 7 bases and J by 6 bases. The CDR3 totals 14 residues.

The V gene is TRBV13, the J gene TRBJ2-7, with 7 bases lining up with TRBD1. CDR1 and CDR2 (germline): PRHDT, FYEKMQ (reference sequence). The CDR3 length is 12 residues. The V segment lost 3 bases and the J segment 5 bases; nucleotides outside the gene matches: 1. CDR3 residues: CASSFQGDEQYF. The CDR3 region has the DNA TGTGCCAGCAGCTTCCAGGGGGACGAGCAGTACTTC.

V gene TRBV6-2 or TRBV6-3 combines with J gene TRBJ1-1; a weak D match, TRBD1 (6 bases). Trimming took off 5 bases at V and 4 bases at J, with 23 bases between the two ends. Looked up from germline, CDR1 is MNHEY and CDR2 is SVGEGT. This CDR3 has 17 amino acids. The CDR3 is CASSLRSQGIGSTEAFF. CDR3 coding DNA: TGTGCCAGCAGTCTAAGATCTCAGGGGATAGGGAGCACTGAAGCTTTCTTT.

This clone turned up a few times. This chain uses TRBV5-1 with TRBJ1-1; D perhaps matches TRBD1 (5 bases). CDR1 is SGHRS and CDR2 is YFSETQ in the germline V gene. Trimming removed 1 base at V and 0 bases at J, with 7 bases between. The CDR3 spans 14 residues. The CDR3 nucleotides are TGCGCCAGCAGCTTGACAGGAATGAACACTGAAGCTTTCTTT. Protein product: CASSLTGMNTEAFF. Full variable domain (outside the CDR3, taken from reference TRBV5-1 and TRBJ1-1): KAGVTQTPRYLIKTRGQQVTLSCSPISGHRSVSWYQQTPGQGLQFLFEYFSETQRNKGNFPGRFSGRQFSNSRSEMNVSTLELGDSALYLCASSLTGMNTEAFFGQGTRLTVV.

The rearrangement uses TRBV14 and TRBJ2-1; D may be TRBD1 (6 bases). Per germline, CDR1 SGHDN and CDR2 FVKESK. V lost 4 bases and J lost 7, with 14 bases in between. The CDR3 loop spans 14 amino acids. The CDR3 nucleotides read TGTGCCAGCAGCCCTACGGTCGACAGGAATGAGCAGTTCTTC. Translating gives CASSPTVDRNEQFF.

CDR3 nucleotide sequence: TGTGCCAGCAGACCTCCGGGACAGGGGGTCGATACGCAGTATTTT. It yields the protein CASRPPGQGVDTQYF. The rearrangement joins TRBV6-5 to TRBJ2-3; 11 bases map to TRBD1. The CDR3 is made up of 15 amino acids. Germline V gene sequence: CDR1 MNHEY, CDR2 SVGAGI. V was clipped by 6 bases and J by 6 bases; unmatched bases: 8.

This clone was observed a handful of times. J is TRBJ2-3 and V is TRBV7-6; D unclear. The CDR3 extends over 13 amino acids. In germline, CDR1 is SGHVS, CDR2 FNYEAQ. Trimming took off 4 bases at V and 9 bases at J, with 14 bases between the two ends. As DNA, the CDR3 is TGTGCCAGCAGCTCGGCCCCTCCGGAGACGCAGTATTTT. This translates into CASSSAPPETQYF.

This rearrangement joins TRBV2 to TRBJ2-5; 7 positions agree with TRBD1. Per the germline V gene, CDR1 is SNHLY and CDR2 is FYNNEI. V was pared by 4 bases and J by 1 base, with 6 bases of the junction left unmatched. CDR3 length: 15 residues. The CDR3, as DNA: TGTGCCAGCAGTGGACTGGGACAGATCCAAGAGACCCAGTACTTC. This codes for CASSGLGQIQETQYF.

The rearrangement joins TRBV5-4 to TRBJ1-1, with a tentative D call TRBD1 (6 bases). The germline V gene encodes CDR1 SGHNT and CDR2 YYREEE (reference sequence). This CDR3 has 13 residues. The V and J ends lost 4 bases and 7 bases respectively, with 14 bases between them. The CDR3 DNA is TGTGCCAGCAGCCTTACAGGGAGTGGTGAAGCTTTCTTT. Its protein product is CASSLTGSGEAFF.

This sequence joins TRBV6-5 and TRBJ1-3; D is ambiguous. Per germline, CDR1 MNHEY and CDR2 SVGAGI. This CDR3 comprises 14 residues. V was shortened by 2 bases and J by 2 bases, with 7 bases between the two germline ends. CDR3 sequence reads: CASSYAPAGNTIYF. The DNA of the CDR3 is TGTGCCAGCAGTTACGCCCCGGCTGGAAACACCATATATTTT.

The J gene is TRBJ2-5, the V gene TRBV27, with TRBD2 as a possible D gene (6 bases). CDR3 length equals 16 residues. Germline loops: CDR1 MNHEY, CDR2 SMNVEV (reference sequence). Trimming cost V 4 bases and J 3 bases, with 18 bases left between them. In DNA, the CDR3 is TGTGCCAGCAGTTCCACCTCCTCGACTAGAGAAGAGACCCAGTACTTC. This encodes CASSSTSSTREETQYF.

This clone was counted a single time. The V call is TRBV28, the J call TRBJ1-1, with D unclear. Germline V gene lookup returns CDR1 MDHEN and CDR2 SYDVKM. Trimming left V 6 bases short and J 6 bases short, with 17 bases between. CDR3 length: 14 amino acids. The CDR3 nucleotides read TGTGCCAGCAGCTTGACTGGAGTTTGGGCTGAAGCTTTCTTT. Protein: CASSLTGVWAEAFF.

V and J are TRBV5-1 and TRBJ2-1, with TRBD2 matching 8 bases. The V segment lost 5 bases and the J segment 4 bases; nucleotides outside the gene matches: 8. Germline lookup yields CDR1 SGHRS and CDR2 YFSETQ. The CDR3 has 15 amino acids. The CDR3: CASSYGLAEYNEQFF. In DNA form, the CDR3 reads TGCGCCAGCAGTTACGGACTAGCAGAATACAATGAGCAGTTCTTC.

This clone has only a few counts. The chain links TRBV7-9 to TRBJ1-2; D is unresolved. V was shortened by 5 bases and J by 2 bases, with 12 bases between the two germline ends. Per germline, CDR1 SEHNR and CDR2 FQNEAQ (reference sequence). CDR3 length: 14 residues. The CDR3 sequence is CASSHLGLNYGYTF. The CDR3 nucleotides read TGTGCCAGCAGCCATCTGGGCCTCAACTATGGCTACACCTTC.

In its sample, this clone was seen a few times. This chain uses TRBV4-3 with TRBJ2-1, with unresolved D. The CDR3 loop spans 16 amino acids. Germline lookup yields CDR1 LGHNA and CDR2 YSLEER. Trimming took 0 bases from V and 0 from J, leaving 9 bases between them. The CDR3 is CASSQEGFSSYNEQFF. The DNA of the CDR3 is TGCGCCAGCAGCCAAGAGGGCTTCAGCTCCTACAATGAGCAGTTCTTC.

The chain links TRBV19 to TRBJ1-1, with 8 nucleotides matching TRBD1. The V segment lost 9 bases and the J segment 4 bases; nucleotides outside the gene matches: 7. The CDR3 has 13 amino acids. Looked up from germline, CDR1 is LNHDA and CDR2 is SQIVND (reference sequence). The CDR3, as DNA: TGTGCCAGCATGGGGCAGGGGGCCACTGAAGCTTTCTTT. This codes for CASMGQGATEAFF.

V usage is TRBV28 and J usage is TRBJ2-7, with 7 bases fitting TRBD1. Germline CDR1 MDHEN, CDR2 SYDVKM. The CDR3 extends over 14 amino acids. Germline trimming cut 5 bases from V and 3 bases from J; bases unmatched to any gene: 7. The CDR3 spells CASSERGQNYEQYF. In nucleotides, the CDR3 is TGTGCCAGCAGTGAACGGGGACAGAACTACGAGCAGTACTTC.